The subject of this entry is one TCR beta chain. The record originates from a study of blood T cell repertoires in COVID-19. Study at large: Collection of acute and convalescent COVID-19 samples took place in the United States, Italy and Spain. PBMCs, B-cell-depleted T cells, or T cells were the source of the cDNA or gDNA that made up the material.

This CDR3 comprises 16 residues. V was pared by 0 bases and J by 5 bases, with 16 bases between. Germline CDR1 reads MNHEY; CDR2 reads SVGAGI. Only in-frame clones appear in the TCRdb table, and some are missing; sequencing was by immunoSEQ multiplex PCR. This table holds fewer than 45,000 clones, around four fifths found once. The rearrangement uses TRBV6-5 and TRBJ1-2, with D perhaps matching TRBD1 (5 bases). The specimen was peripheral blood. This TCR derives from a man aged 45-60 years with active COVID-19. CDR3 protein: CASSYSIVPRGYGYTF. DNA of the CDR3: TGTGCCAGCAGTTACTCGATTGTTCCTAGGGGATATGGCTACACCTTC.